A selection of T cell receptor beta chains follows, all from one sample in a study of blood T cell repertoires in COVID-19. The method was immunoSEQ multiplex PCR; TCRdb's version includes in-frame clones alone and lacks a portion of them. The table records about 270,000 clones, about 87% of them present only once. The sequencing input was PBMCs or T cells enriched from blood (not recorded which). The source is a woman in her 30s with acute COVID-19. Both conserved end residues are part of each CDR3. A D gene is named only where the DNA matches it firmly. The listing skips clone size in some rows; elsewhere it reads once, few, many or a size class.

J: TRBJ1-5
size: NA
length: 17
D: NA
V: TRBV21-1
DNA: TGTGCCAGCAGCAAAGAGGAGGGGCAGGGAGGCAATCAGCCCCAGCATTTT
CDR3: CASSKEEGQGGNQPQHF

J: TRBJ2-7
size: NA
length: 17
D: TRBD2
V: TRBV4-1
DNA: TGCGCCAGCAGCCTAACCCCGGGACTAGCGGGAGCCCACGAGCAGTACTTC
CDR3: CASSLTPGLAGAHEQYF

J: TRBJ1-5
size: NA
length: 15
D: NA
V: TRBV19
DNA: TGTGCCAGTAGTATTTCCGCGTATAGCAATCAGCCCCAGCATTTT
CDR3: CASSISAYSNQPQHF

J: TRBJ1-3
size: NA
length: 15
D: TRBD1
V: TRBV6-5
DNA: TGTGCCAGCACGCGGACAGGGGACCCTGGAAACACCATATATTTT
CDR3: CASTRTGDPGNTIYF

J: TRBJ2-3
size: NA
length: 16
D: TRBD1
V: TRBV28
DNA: TGTGCCAGCAGCACGGACAGGGGCGGGCTCACAGATACGCAGTATTTT
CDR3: CASSTDRGGLTDTQYF

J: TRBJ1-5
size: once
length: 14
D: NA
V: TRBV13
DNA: TGTGCCAGCAGCTTAGGCCTCAGCAATCAGCCCCAGCATTTT
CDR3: CASSLGLSNQPQHF

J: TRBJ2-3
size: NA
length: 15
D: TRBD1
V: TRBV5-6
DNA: TGTGCCAGCAGCTTGGGCCAGGGGGCTGGGGATACGCAGTATTTT
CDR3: CASSLGQGAGDTQYF

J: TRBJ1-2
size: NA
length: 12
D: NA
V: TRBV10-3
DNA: TGTGCCATCAGTGCACAGGGCTATGGCTACACCTTC
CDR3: CAISAQGYGYTF

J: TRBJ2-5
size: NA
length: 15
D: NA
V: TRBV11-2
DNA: TGTGCCAGCAGCTCCCCTATCGCAGGCCAAGAGACCCAGTACTTC
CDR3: CASSSPIAGQETQYF

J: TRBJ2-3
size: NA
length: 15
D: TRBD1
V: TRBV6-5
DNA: TGTGCCAGCAGTATCGACAGGGTCGGGGCAGATACGCAGTATTTT
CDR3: CASSIDRVGADTQYF

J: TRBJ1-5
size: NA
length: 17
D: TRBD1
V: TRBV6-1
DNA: TGTGCCAGCAGTGACAAATTTGGACAGGTCTTCGATCAGCCCCAGCATTTT
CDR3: CASSDKFGQVFDQPQHF

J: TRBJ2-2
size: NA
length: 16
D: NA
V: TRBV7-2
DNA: TGTGCCAGCAGCTTAGCGTCGGCAGGGAACACCGGGGAGCTGTTTTTT
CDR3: CASSLASAGNTGELFF

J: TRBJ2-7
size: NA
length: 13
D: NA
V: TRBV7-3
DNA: TGTGCCAGCAGCCCGAGGAGCTCCTACGAGCAGTACTTC
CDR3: CASSPRSSYEQYF

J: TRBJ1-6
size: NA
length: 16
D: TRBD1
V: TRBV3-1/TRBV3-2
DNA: TGTGCCAGCAGCCAAGACCGGGACAGGGATAATTCACCCCTCCACTTT
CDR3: CASSQDRDRDNSPLHF

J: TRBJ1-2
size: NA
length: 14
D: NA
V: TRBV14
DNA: TGTGCCAGCAGCCAAGACCCGGGGGGGGATGGCTACACCTTC
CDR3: CASSQDPGGDGYTF